This T cell receptor beta chain came from a study of cytomegalovirus exposure and HLA in healthy donors. With 60 Vbeta and 13 Jbeta primers, the PCR was carried out. Data came from immunoSEQ multiplex PCR; TCRdb stores just in-frame clones and leaves some out. The table shows 150,000 or so clones, with more than 70% occurring only once. The CDR3 covers 17 residues. Germline assignment: CDR1 SGHRS and CDR2 YFSETQ. With 4 bases clipped from V and 6 bases from J, the junction kept 13 bases outside the gene matches. This sequence originates from a woman aged 40 to 50 in good health and CMV-seropositive. Material: PBMCs. The chain carries TRBV5-1 and TRBJ2-1; TRBD1 agrees at 10 bases. This CDR3 is CASSRDRGIPTSNEQFF. DNA for the CDR3: TGCGCCAGCAGCCGGGACAGGGGAATCCCTACTAGCAATGAGCAGTTCTTC.